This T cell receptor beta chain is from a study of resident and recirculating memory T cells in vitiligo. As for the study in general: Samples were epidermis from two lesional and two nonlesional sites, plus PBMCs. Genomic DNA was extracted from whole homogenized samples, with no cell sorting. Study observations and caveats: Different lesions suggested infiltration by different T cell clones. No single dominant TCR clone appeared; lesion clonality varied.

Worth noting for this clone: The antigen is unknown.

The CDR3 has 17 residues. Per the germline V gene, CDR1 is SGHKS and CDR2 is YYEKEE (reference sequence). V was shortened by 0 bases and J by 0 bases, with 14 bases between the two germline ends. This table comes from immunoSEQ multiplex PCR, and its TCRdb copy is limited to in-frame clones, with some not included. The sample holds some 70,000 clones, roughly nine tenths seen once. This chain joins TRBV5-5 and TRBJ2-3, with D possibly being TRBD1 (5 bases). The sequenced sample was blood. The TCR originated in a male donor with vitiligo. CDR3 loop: CASSLVGAGKSTDTQYF. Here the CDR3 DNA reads TGTGCCAGCAGCTTGGTAGGCGCAGGGAAGAGCACAGATACGCAGTATTTT. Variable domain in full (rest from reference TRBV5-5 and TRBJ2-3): DAGVTQSPTHLIKTRGQQVTLRCSPISGHKSVSWYQQVLGQGPQFIFQYYEKEERGRGNFPDRFSARQFPNYSSELNVNALLLGDSALYLCASSLVGAGKSTDTQYFGPGTRLTVL.